The 4 T cell receptor beta chains below were found in one sample sequenced in a study of cytomegalovirus exposure and HLA in healthy donors. Repertoires were generated with immunoSEQ multiplex PCR, while TCRdb's copy carries only in-frame clones and drops some. The sample lists about 110,000 clones, approximately 96% seen once, with 0.67% in the top ten. The sample comprised PBMCs. Every receptor here comes from a woman aged 18-35 years in good health and CMV-seronegative.

V and J are TRBV5-1 and TRBJ2-1; a possible D gene is TRBD1 (6 bases). Germline V CDR1 and CDR2: SGHRS, YFSETQ. The CDR3 is made up of 13 amino acids. V lost 4 bases, J lost 3 bases, and 8 bases lay in between. The CDR3 is CASSSRGYNEQFF. CDR3 bases: TGCGCCAGCAGCAGCAGGGGCTACAATGAGCAGTTCTTC.

The chain carries TRBV7-2 and TRBJ1-2; possibly TRBD1 for D (5 bases). Germline V gene sequence: CDR1 SGHTA, CDR2 FQGNSA. The CDR3 sequence is 14 residues long. Deletions cut 1 base from V and 3 bases from J, with 9 bases between. The CDR3 DNA reads as TGTGCCAGCAGCTTAGACCCCAGGGACTATGGCTACACCTTC. Protein product: CASSLDPRDYGYTF.

This clone was seen once. The rearrangement uses TRBV7-9 and TRBJ2-5; 7 bases map to TRBD1. V gave up 0 bases and J gave up 6 bases; unmatched junction bases: 4. This CDR3 contains 14 residues. The V gene's germline CDR1 is SEHNR and CDR2 FQNEAQ (reference sequence). As DNA, the CDR3 is TGTGCCAGCAGCTTAGCCACAGGGGTCCAGACCCAGTACTTC. It encodes CASSLATGVQTQYF. The whole variable domain, filled in from reference TRBV7-9 and TRBJ2-5, reads DTGVSQNPRHKITKRGQNVTFRCDPISEHNRLYWYRQTLGQGPEFLTYFQNEAQLEKSRLLSDRFSAERPKGSFSTLEIQRTEQGDSAMYLCASSLATGVQTQYFGPGTRLLVL.

The chain recombines TRBV6-1 with TRBJ1-2; 8 nucleotides agree with TRBD1. Germline loops: CDR1 MNHNS, CDR2 SASEGT. The V segment lost 3 bases and the J segment 3 bases; nucleotides outside the gene matches: 6. There are 15 residues in the CDR3. As DNA, the CDR3 is TGTGCCAGCAGTGACAGGGGGCGGGTCTACTATGGCTACACCTTC. The encoded protein is CASSDRGRVYYGYTF.